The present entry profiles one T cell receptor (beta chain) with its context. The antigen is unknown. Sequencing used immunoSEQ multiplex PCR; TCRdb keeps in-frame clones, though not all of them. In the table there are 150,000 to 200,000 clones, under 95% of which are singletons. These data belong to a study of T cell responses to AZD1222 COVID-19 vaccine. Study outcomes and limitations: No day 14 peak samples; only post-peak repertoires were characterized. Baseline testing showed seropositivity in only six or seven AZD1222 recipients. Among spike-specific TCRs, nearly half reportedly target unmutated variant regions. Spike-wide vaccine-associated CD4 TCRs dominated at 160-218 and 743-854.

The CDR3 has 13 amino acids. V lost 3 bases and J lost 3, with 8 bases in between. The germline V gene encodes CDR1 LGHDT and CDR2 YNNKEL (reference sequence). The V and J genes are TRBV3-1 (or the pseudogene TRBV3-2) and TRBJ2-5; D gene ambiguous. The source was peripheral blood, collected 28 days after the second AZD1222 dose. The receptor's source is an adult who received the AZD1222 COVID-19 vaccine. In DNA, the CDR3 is TGTGCCAGCAGCCAGAGGTGGGAAGAGACCCAGTACTTC. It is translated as CASSQRWEETQYF.